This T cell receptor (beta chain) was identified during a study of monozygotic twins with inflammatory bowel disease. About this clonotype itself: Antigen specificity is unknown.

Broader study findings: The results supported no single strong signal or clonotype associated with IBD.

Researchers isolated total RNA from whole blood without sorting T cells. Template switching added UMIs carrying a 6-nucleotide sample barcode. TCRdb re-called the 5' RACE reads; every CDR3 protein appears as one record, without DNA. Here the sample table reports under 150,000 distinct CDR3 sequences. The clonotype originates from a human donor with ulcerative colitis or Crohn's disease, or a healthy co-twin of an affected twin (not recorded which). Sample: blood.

CDR3 amino acids: CSARGSGASKVGYTF. The rearrangement joins TRBV20-1 to TRBJ1-2; the D call from TCRdb, TRBD1, cannot be confirmed without DNA. This CDR3 spans 15 amino acids. The germline V gene encodes CDR1 DFQATT and CDR2 SNEGSKA (reference sequence).